The present entry profiles one TCR beta chain with its context. Antigen: not known. V shed 3 bases and J shed 1 base, with 12 bases lying between them. Germline V gene lookup returns CDR1 LGHNA and CDR2 YSLEER. This CDR3 region has 15 residues. These data originate in a study of shared clonotypes between healthy human individuals. Study-level points and caveats: For naive CD4 cells, around 5% of clonotypes were shared across a handful of donors.

Genomic DNA (from each subset) was split evenly across several immunoSEQ plates. Generated by immunoSEQ multiplex PCR, the TCRdb table keeps only in-frame clones and is missing some. The sample contains 2 million to 3 million clones, around nine tenths of which appear only once. This receptor was obtained from a man younger than 35 in good health. The specimen sequenced was naive CD4+ T cells sorted from blood. The subset is: CD45RA+ positively selected. The chain employs TRBV4-3 and TRBJ1-1; D remains ambiguous. For the CDR3, the DNA is TGCGCCAGCAGCCAGTCGGACGGATCGAACACTGAAGCTTTCTTT. The encoded protein is CASSQSDGSNTEAFF.